This is a list of T cell receptor beta chains from one sample in a study of tumor-infiltrating lymphocytes in primary liver carcinoma. In TCRdb, the multiplex PCR reads were re-called with MiXCR into one record per CDR3 protein. The data hold around 70,000 distinct CDR3 sequences, with about 70% observed a single time. Sequences were obtained from liver tumor tissue from sampling region 4. The source is a man in his forties with primary liver carcinoma and hepatitis B virus infection. Both conserved end residues are part of each CDR3. The D gene is left open where the match is weak. Not all rows give a size; the values are once, few, many and, for expanded clones, a class.

V,J,D,size,DNA,CDR3
TRBV4-1,TRBJ1-5,-,many,TGCGCCAGCAGCCCTTGGAGAAATCAGCCCCAGCATTTT,CASSPWRNQPQHF
TRBV29-1,TRBJ2-7,-,-,TGCAGCGTGAGGCAGGGATCCGAGCAGTACTTC,CSVRQGSEQYF
TRBV28,TRBJ2-1,-,-,TGTGCCAGCCAGGACCAGCCCTACAATGAGCAGTTCTTC,CASQDQPYNEQFF
TRBV7-8,TRBJ2-1,-,-,TGTGCCAGCAGCTTTGGAGTAGCCAGGGTTAAATGGATCTTC,CASSFGVARVKWIF
TRBV25-1,TRBJ2-4,TRBD2,-,TGTACCAGCAGTGATCTGTCGGGAGGAAAGCACATTCAGTACTTC,CTSSDLSGGKHIQYF
TRBV29-1,TRBJ2-7,-,-,TGCAGCTCCTCTACCTCCTACGAGCAGTACTTC,CSSSTSYEQYF
TRBV29-1,TRBJ2-7,-,-,TGCAGCGTTGAGGGCGGCAGAAGGTACGAGCAGTACTTC,CSVEGGRRYEQYF
TRBV13,TRBJ2-5,TRBD2,-,TGTGCCAGCAGTTTTTTGCGGGAGGCCCAAGAGGCCCAGTACTTC,CASSFLREAQEAQYF
TRBV6-1,TRBJ2-5,-,-,TGTGCCAGCAGGAGACACCCCCAAGAGACCCAGTATTTC,CASRRHPQETQYF
TRBV5-1,TRBJ2-1,TRBD2,-,TGCGTCAGCAGTGGGCGCTCTAGCGGGAGTGGTAATGAGCAGTTCTTC,CVSSGRSSGSGNEQFF
TRBV11-2,TRBJ2-7,TRBD2,-,TGTGCCACCAGCTTAGCGGGCGGGGGATGGCAGTATTTC,CATSLAGGGWQYF
TRBV4-2,TRBJ2-7,TRBD2,-,TGTGTCAGCAGCGAACTAACGGGAGGGTCCTCCTACGAACAGTATTTC,CVSSELTGGSSYEQYF
TRBV12-3/TRBV12-4,TRBJ2-7,TRBD2,-,TGTGCCAGGGAACCGGGACTAGTGGGCAGCTACTACGAGCAGTACTTC,CAREPGLVGSYYEQYF
TRBV12-3/TRBV12-4,TRBJ1-1,-,-,TGTGCCAGCAGTGAGGGGCGATCGGGTGAAGTTTTCTTT,CASSEGRSGEVFF
TRBV12-3/TRBV12-4,TRBJ1-6,-,many,TGTGCCAGCAGGGAGACAGTAAACTCACCCCTCCACTTT,CASRETVNSPLHF
TRBV12-3/TRBV12-4,TRBJ1-1,-,-,TGTGCCAGCAGTAAAGCGGACTGTCTTAACACTGAAGCCTTCTTT,CASSKADCLNTEAFF
TRBV28,TRBJ2-1,-,-,TGTGCCAGCAGATCGGAGCAGTTCAATGAGCAGTTCTTC,CASRSEQFNEQFF
TRBV5-4,TRBJ2-5,TRBD1,-,TGTGCCAACAGCCGGGACAGGCAAGAGACCCAGTATTTC,CANSRDRQETQYF
TRBV24-1,TRBJ1-2,TRBD1,-,TGTGCCACCAGTGCCTCGGGACTGACAGGGGGCTACACCTTC,CATSASGLTGGYTF
TRBV4-1,TRBJ2-1,-,many,TGCGCCAGCAGCCAAGAAAACAATGAGCAGTTCTTC,CASSQENNEQFF
TRBV20-1,TRBJ2-7,-,few,TGCAGTGCTACAGACGCACTAGGGAGCTCCTACGAGCAGTACTTC,CSATDALGSSYEQYF
TRBV11-2,TRBJ2-1,TRBD2,-,TGTGCCAGCATCTTGGATATCGGACTAGCCATGGGTGAGCGGCTCTTC,CASILDIGLAMGERLF
TRBV11-2,TRBJ1-2,-,-,TGTGCCAGCGGCTTACTACAGGGTTTCTATGGCTACACCTTC,CASGLLQGFYGYTF
TRBV5-1,TRBJ1-6,TRBD1,-,TGCGCTAGCAGCTTAAGGACAGGGATCTCACCCCTCCACTTT,CASSLRTGISPLHF
TRBV11-2,TRBJ2-1,TRBD2,-,TGTGCCAACAGCTTGGTGCTAGCGGTAAACAATGAGCAGTTCTTC,CANSLVLAVNNEQFF
TRBV29-1,TRBJ2-3,TRBD1,many,TGCAGCGTTAACGGACAGGTCGCCCCAGATACGCAGTATTTT,CSVNGQVAPDTQYF
TRBV5-5,TRBJ2-2,TRBD1,-,TGTGCCAGCAGCTCCCCATTCCAGGGGGCCGGGGAGCCGTTTTTT,CASSSPFQGAGEPFF
TRBV7-8,TRBJ2-5,-,-,TGTGCCAGCAGCCCCCTCTGCAGTACTCAAGGGACCCAGTACTTC,CASSPLCSTQGTQYF
TRBV6-2/TRBV6-3,TRBJ1-2,-,-,TGTGCCAACAGTACAGGGTGGGACTATGGCTACACCTTC,CANSTGWDYGYTF